These 4 T cell receptor beta chains came from one sample sequenced in a study of control samples from healthy donors and cancer patients (dated by TCRdb to the early 2020s). Preparation of the library involved the immunoSEQ multiplex PCR assay. This immuneACCESS table, as held by TCRdb, lists in-frame sequences with V and J called but not all clones. Of the missing ones, under half trace to an unresolved V gene in checked studies; the others have no known cause. Across this sample there are some 57,000 clones, with 90% to 95% seen only once. 2.4% of the sample belongs to the ten largest clones. Sequenced material: blood. Source of these receptors: a man aged 25 to 45 in good health.

This clone was found once. The rearrangement joins TRBV30 to TRBJ1-6, with D possibly being TRBD1 (6 bases). Trimming took 5 bases from V and 3 from J, leaving 8 bases between them. Germline CDR1 GTSNPN, CDR2 SVGIG (reference sequence). The CDR3 loop spans 13 amino acids. This CDR3 is CAWGQLYNSPLHF. CDR3 bases: TGTGCCTGGGGACAGCTCTATAATTCACCCCTCCACTTT.

This chain connects TRBV5-8 to TRBJ1-5, with D perhaps matching TRBD1 (5 bases). Per the germline V gene, CDR1 is SGHTS and CDR2 is YDEGEE. This CDR3 spans 15 amino acids. Trimming took off 1 base at V and 5 bases at J, with 13 bases between the two ends. CDR3: CASSLSGGTYQPQHF. The CDR3 nucleotides are TGTGCCAGCAGCTTGTCGGGGGGGACCTATCAGCCCCAGCATTTT.

The chain employs TRBV18 and TRBJ1-1; D gene ambiguous. The CDR3 contains 11 residues. V was clipped by 3 bases and J by 2 bases, with 1 base between them. Germline V lookup: CDR1 KGHSH, CDR2 LQKENI. The CDR3 DNA is TGTGCCAGCTCACCTAACACTGAAGCTTTCTTT. It specifies CASSPNTEAFF. Full variable domain (missing parts from reference TRBV18 and TRBJ1-1): NAGVMQNPRHLVRRRGQEARLRCSPMKGHSHVYWYRQLPEEGLKFMVYLQKENIIDESGMPKERFSAEFPKEGPSILRIQQVVRGDSAAYFCASSPNTEAFFGQGTRLTVV.

The rearrangement joins TRBV27 to TRBJ1-2; D is ambiguous. Germline V gene data show CDR1 as MNHEY and CDR2 as SMNVEV (reference sequence). Trimming removed 2 bases from V and 1 base from J, with 17 bases in between. CDR3 length: 17 residues. CDR3: CASSLSRQASFNYGYTF. The DNA of the CDR3 is TGTGCCAGCAGTTTAAGTCGCCAAGCCTCTTTTAACTATGGCTACACCTTC.